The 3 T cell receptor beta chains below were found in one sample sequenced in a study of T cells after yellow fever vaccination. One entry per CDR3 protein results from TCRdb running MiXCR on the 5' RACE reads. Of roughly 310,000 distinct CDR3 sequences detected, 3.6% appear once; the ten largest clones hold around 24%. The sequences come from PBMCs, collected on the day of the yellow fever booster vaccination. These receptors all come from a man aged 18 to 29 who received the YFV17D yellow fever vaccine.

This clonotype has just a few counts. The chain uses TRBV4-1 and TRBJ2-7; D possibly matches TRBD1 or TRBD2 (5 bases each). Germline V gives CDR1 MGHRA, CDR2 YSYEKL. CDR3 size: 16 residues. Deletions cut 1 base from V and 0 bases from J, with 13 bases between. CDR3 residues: CASSQGPPGGSYEQYF. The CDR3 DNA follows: TGCGCCAGCAGCCAAGGTCCCCCTGGGGGCTCCTACGAGCAGTACTTC.

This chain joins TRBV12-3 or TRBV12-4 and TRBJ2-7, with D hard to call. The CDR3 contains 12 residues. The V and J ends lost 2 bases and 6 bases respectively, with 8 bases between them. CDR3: CASSLTVSEQYF. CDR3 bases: TGTGCCAGCAGTTTAACGGTGTCCGAGCAGTACTTC.

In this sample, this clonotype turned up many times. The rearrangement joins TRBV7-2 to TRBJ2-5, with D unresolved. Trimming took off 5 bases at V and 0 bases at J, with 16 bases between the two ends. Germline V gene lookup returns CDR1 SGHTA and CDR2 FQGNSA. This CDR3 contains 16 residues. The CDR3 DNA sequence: TGTGCCAGCAGCCTCAGCCCGGGCTCGAACCAAGAGACCCAGTACTTC. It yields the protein CASSLSPGSNQETQYF.